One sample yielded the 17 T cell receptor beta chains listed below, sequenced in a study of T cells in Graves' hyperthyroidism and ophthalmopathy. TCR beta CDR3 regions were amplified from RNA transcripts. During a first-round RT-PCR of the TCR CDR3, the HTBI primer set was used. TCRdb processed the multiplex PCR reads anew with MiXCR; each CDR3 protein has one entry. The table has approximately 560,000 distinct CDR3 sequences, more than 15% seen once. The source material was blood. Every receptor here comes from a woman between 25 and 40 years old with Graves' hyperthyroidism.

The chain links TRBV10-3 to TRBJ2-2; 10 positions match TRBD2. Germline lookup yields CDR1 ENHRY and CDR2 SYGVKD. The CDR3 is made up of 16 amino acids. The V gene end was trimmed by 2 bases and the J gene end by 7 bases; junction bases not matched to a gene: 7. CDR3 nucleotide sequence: TGTGCCATCAGTGAGGTGTCTAGCGGGAGAGGCGGGGAGCTGTTTTTT. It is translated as CAISEVSSGRGGELFF.

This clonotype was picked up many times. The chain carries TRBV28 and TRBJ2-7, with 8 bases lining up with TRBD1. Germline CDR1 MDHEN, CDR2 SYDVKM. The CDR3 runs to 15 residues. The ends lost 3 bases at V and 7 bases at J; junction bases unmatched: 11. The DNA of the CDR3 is TGTGCCAGCAGTTTCGTATACAGGGGGTCTGTGGAGCAGTACTTC. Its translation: CASSFVYRGSVEQYF.

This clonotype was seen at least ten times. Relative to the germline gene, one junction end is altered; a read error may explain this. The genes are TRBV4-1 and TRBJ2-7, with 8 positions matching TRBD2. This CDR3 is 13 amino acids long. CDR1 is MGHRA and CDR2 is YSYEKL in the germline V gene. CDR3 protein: CASSPGLADEQYF. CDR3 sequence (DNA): TGTGCCAGCAGCCCCGGACTAGCTGACGAGCAGTACTTC.

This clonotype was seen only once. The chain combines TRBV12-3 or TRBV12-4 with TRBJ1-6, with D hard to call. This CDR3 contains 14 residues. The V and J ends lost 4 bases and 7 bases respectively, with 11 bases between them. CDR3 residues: CASSSGGDNSPLHF. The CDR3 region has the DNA TGTGCCAGCAGTTCCGGAGGAGACAATTCACCCCTCCACTTT.

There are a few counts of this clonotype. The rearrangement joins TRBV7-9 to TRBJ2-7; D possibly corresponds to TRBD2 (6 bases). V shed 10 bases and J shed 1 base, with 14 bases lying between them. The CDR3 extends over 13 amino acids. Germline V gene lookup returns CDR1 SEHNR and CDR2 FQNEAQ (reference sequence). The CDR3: CATQRGGSYEQYF. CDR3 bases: TGTGCCACCCAACGGGGAGGATCCTACGAGCAGTACTTC.

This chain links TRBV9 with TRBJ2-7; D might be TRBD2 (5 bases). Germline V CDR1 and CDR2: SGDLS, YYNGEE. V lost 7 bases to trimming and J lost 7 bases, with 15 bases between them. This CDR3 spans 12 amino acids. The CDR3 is CASSGLSGEQYF. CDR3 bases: TGTGCCAGCTCCGGACTCTCTGGTGAGCAGTACTTC.

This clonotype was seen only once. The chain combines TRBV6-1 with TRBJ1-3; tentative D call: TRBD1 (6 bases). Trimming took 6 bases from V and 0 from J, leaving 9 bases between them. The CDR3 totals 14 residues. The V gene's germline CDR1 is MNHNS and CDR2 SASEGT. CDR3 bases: TGTGCCAGCAGGACCAGGGGCTCTGGAAACACCATATATTTT. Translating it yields CASRTRGSGNTIYF.

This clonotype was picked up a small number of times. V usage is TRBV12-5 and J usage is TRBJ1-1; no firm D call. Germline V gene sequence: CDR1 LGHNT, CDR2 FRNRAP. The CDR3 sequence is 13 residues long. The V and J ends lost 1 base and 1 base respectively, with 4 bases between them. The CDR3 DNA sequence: TGTGCTAGTGGTTTGGCAGGGAACACTGAAGCTTTCTTT. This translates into CASGLAGNTEAFF. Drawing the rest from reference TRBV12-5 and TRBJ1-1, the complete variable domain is DARVTQTPRHKVTEMGQEVTMRCQPILGHNTVFWYRQTMMQGLELLAYFRNRAPLDDSGMPKDRFSAEMPDATLATLKIQPSEPRDSAVYFCASGLAGNTEAFFGQGTRLTVV.

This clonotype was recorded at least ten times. The DNA for the CDR3 is TGTGCCATCAGTGAGCGGGACAGGGGACAAGAGACCCAGTACTTC. This codes for CAISERDRGQETQYF. The chain is built from TRBV10-3 and TRBJ2-5, with 10 bases matching TRBD1. Trimming took 2 bases from V and 2 from J; bases not matched to a gene: 2. Germline assignment: CDR1 ENHRY and CDR2 SYGVKD. This CDR3 spans 15 amino acids.

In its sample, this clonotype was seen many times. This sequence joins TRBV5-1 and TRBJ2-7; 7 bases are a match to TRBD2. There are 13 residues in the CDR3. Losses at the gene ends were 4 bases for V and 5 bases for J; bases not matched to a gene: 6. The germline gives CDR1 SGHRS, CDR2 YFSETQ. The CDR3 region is CASSRDYGDEQYF. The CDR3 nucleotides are TGCGCCAGCAGCCGGGACTATGGGGACGAGCAGTACTTC.

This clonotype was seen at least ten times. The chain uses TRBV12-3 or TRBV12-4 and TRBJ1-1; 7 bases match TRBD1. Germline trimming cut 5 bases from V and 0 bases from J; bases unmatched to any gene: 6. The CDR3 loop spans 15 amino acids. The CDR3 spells CASSAPGTVNTEAFF. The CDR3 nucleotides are TGTGCCAGCAGTGCGCCCGGGACAGTGAACACTGAAGCTTTCTTT.

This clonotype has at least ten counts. The CDR3 sequence is CASSPGTGWSEQYF. In DNA, the CDR3 is TGTGCCAGCTCACCTGGGACAGGGTGGAGCGAGCAGTACTTC. This chain connects TRBV18 to TRBJ2-7, with 9 nucleotides matching TRBD1. The V and J ends lost 3 bases and 6 bases, in that order; junction bases with no gene match: 6. Per the germline V gene, CDR1 is KGHSH and CDR2 is LQKENI. The length of the CDR3 is 14 residues.

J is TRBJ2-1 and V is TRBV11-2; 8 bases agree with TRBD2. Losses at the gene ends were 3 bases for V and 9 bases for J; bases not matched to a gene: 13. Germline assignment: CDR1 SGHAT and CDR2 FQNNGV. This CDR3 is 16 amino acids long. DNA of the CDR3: TGTGCCAGCAGCTTGGTTGTACCGGGAGGGCCTCGTGAGCAGTTCTTC. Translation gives CASSLVVPGGPREQFF.

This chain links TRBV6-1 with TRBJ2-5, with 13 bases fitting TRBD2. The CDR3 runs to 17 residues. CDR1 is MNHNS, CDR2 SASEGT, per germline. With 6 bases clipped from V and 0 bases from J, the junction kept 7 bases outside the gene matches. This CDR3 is CASSVRTSGGYQETQYF. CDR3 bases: TGTGCCAGCAGCGTTCGGACTAGCGGGGGATACCAAGAGACCCAGTACTTC.

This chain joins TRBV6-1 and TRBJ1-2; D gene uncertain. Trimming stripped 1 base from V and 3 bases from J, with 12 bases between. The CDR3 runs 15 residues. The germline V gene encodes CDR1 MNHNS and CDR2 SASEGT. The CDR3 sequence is CASSEVLFSDYGYTF. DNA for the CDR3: TGTGCCAGCAGTGAAGTCCTCTTTTCTGACTATGGCTACACCTTC.

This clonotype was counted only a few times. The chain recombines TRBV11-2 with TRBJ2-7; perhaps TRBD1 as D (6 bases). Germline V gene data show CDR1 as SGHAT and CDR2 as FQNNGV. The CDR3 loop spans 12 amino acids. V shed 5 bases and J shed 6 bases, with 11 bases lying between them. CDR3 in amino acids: CASSATGLEQYF. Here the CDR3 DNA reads TGTGCCAGCAGCGCCACAGGGCTCGAGCAGTACTTC.

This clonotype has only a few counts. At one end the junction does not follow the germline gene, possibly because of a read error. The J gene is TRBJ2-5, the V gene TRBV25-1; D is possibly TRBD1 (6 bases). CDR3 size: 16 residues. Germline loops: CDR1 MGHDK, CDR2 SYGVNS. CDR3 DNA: TGTGCCAGCAGTGAACCCGACAGGCCCAGCCAGGAGACCCATTACTTC. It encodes CASSEPDRPSQETHYF. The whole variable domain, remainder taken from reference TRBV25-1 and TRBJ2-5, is EADIYQTPRYLVIGTGKKITLECSQTMGHDKMYWYQQDPGMELHLIHYSYGVNSTEKGDLSSESTVSRIRTEHFPLTLESARPSHTSQYLCASSEPDRPSQETHYFGPGTRLLVL.